Listed here are 18 T cell receptor beta chains from one sample, sequenced in a study of blood T cell repertoires in COVID-19. Assay: immunoSEQ multiplex PCR; the TCRdb copy retains only in-frame clones and omits some. The table records 150,000 to 200,000 clones, about nine tenths of them present only once. The sequenced material came from peripheral blood. These receptors came from a man between 18 and 35 years old with acute or convalescent COVID-19.

In this sample, this clone turned up a few times. The V and J genes are TRBV5-1 and TRBJ2-7; 8 nucleotides line up with TRBD1. Germline V gives CDR1 SGHRS, CDR2 YFSETQ. The CDR3 is 14 residues long. J was trimmed by 3 bases and V by 4 bases; bases with no gene match: 6. The CDR3 DNA reads as TGCGCCAGCAGCCCCAAGACAGGGGACTACGAGCAGTACTTC. Its protein is CASSPKTGDYEQYF.

The chain combines TRBV5-1 with TRBJ1-2, with 7 bases that match TRBD1. Germline trimming cut 4 bases from V and 6 bases from J; bases unmatched to any gene: 6. The germline CDR1 and CDR2 sequences are SGHRS and YFSETQ. This CDR3 has 13 residues. CDR3: CASSVQGHDGYTF. The CDR3 nucleotides read TGCGCCAGCAGCGTACAGGGGCATGATGGCTACACCTTC.

The gene calls are TRBV5-1 and TRBJ2-5, with 8 bases lining up with TRBD1. Germline-derived CDR1 and CDR2 are SGHRS and YFSETQ. The CDR3 is 16 residues long. J gave up 1 base and V 0 bases, and 5 bases lay outside the gene matches. The CDR3 region is CASSLGQGIGQETQYF. In DNA form, the CDR3 reads TGCGCCAGCAGCTTGGGACAGGGGATCGGCCAAGAGACCCAGTACTTC.

In the case of this clone: The junction differs from germline at one of its ends, possibly a read error. The chain combines TRBV27 with TRBJ1-6; the D gene is possibly TRBD1 (5 bases). Germline values: CDR1 MNHEY, CDR2 SMNVEV (reference sequence). This CDR3 contains 12 residues. CDR3 in amino acids: CATGYDNSPLHF. The CDR3 region has the DNA TGCGCAACAGGTTATGATAATTCACCCCTCCACTTT.

J is TRBJ2-7 and V is TRBV11-2; possible D gene TRBD2, 5 bases. Between the trimmed V and J ends, which lost 5 bases and 4 bases, there was a span of 21 bases. CDR1 SGHAT and CDR2 FQNNGV come from the germline V gene. This CDR3 is built from 16 residues. CDR3: CASSAKERSPRYEQYF. As DNA, the CDR3 is TGTGCCAGCAGCGCCAAGGAGCGGAGTCCTAGGTACGAGCAGTACTTC.

The V call is TRBV10-3, the J call TRBJ1-5, with 9 bases that match TRBD1. Germline lookup yields CDR1 ENHRY and CDR2 SYGVKD. V lost 2 bases to trimming and J lost 4 bases; unmatched junction nucleotides: 0. The CDR3 loop spans 14 amino acids. CDR3 nucleotide sequence: TGTGCCATCAGTGAGGGGACAGGGAATCAGCCCCAGCATTTT. Its protein is CAISEGTGNQPQHF.

This chain uses TRBV4-1 with TRBJ1-1, with 7 bases that match TRBD1. The germline V gene encodes CDR1 MGHRA and CDR2 YSYEKL. The CDR3 is 17 residues long. Trimming took 1 base from V and 6 from J; bases not matched to a gene: 14. The CDR3 protein is CASSQAESRQGFPEAFF. The CDR3 DNA reads TGCGCCAGCAGCCAAGCGGAAAGCCGACAGGGTTTCCCTGAAGCTTTCTTT.

This sequence joins TRBV3-1 (or the pseudogene TRBV3-2) and TRBJ2-3; 9 positions agree with TRBD2. In germline, CDR1 is LGHDT, CDR2 YNNKEL (reference sequence). Trimming cost V 0 bases and J 6 bases; bases outside gene matches: 13. The CDR3 loop spans 18 amino acids. The CDR3 is CASSQERAGLAFRDTQYF. The CDR3 region has the DNA TGTGCCAGCAGCCAAGAAAGAGCGGGACTAGCCTTTAGGGATACGCAGTATTTT.

The chain employs TRBV29-1 and TRBJ1-1, with 7 positions matching TRBD1. This CDR3 has 13 amino acids. Germline V lookup: CDR1 SQVTM, CDR2 ANQGSEA. Trimming at V came to 6 bases and at J to 0 bases, leaving 4 bases not matched to a gene. The CDR3 here is CSVGTALNTEAFF. CDR3 sequence (DNA): TGCAGCGTCGGGACAGCTTTGAACACTGAAGCTTTCTTT. Filled out from reference TRBV29-1 and TRBJ1-1, the complete variable domain reads SAVISQKPSRDICQRGTSLTIQCQVDSQVTMMFWYRQQPGQSLTLIATANQGSEATYESGFVIDKFPISRPNLTFSTLTVSNMSPEDSSIYLCSVGTALNTEAFFGQGTRLTVV.

V gene TRBV27 combines with J gene TRBJ1-1; TRBD1 aligns across 7 bases. V shed 6 bases and J 3 bases; nucleotides not matched to a gene: 10. CDR1 is MNHEY, CDR2 SMNVEV, per germline (reference sequence). The CDR3 is made up of 15 amino acids. In DNA, the CDR3 is TGTGCCAGCAGATATAACCGACAGGGAGACACTGAAGCTTTCTTT. The encoded protein is CASRYNRQGDTEAFF.

V is TRBV27 and J is TRBJ1-2; D is undetermined. The CDR3 is 13 amino acids. V was cut by 1 base and J by 2 bases, with 5 bases left in between. Germline V lookup: CDR1 MNHEY, CDR2 SMNVEV (reference sequence). CDR3 residues: CASSLFGNYGYTF. The CDR3 DNA sequence: TGTGCCAGCAGTTTATTCGGGAACTATGGCTACACCTTC.

The chain employs TRBV30 and TRBJ1-2; tentative D call: TRBD1 (5 bases). The CDR3 loop spans 14 amino acids. Looked up from germline, CDR1 is GTSNPN and CDR2 is SVGIG (reference sequence). Trimming shortened V by 2 bases and J by 2 bases, and 12 bases separated the two germline ends. In DNA, the CDR3 is TGTGCCTGGAGTATCCGGACAAAGAACTATGGCTACACCTTC. Its protein is CAWSIRTKNYGYTF.

This chain connects TRBV2 to TRBJ1-4; D gene uncertain. CDR3 length: 12 amino acids. From germline, CDR1 is SNHLY and CDR2 FYNNEI. The V and J ends lost 5 bases and 12 bases respectively, with 13 bases between them. The CDR3 DNA reads TGTGCCAGCAGTTTTACAGTGCGGGAACTGTTTTTT. As protein: CASSFTVRELFF.

The chain links TRBV5-1 to TRBJ2-2, with TRBD2 identical over 9 bases. V was pared by 0 bases and J by 4 bases, with 7 bases of the junction left unmatched. The CDR3 is 17 residues long. Germline CDR1 reads SGHRS; CDR2 reads YFSETQ. CDR3 sequence (DNA): TGCGCCAGCAGCTTGGCCCGCGGGAGGGCCATCACCGGGGAGCTGTTTTTT. Translation gives CASSLARGRAITGELFF.

The chain combines TRBV5-4 with TRBJ1-4; no reliable D call. The CDR3 is 13 amino acids. Trimming removed 3 bases at V and 6 bases at J, with 9 bases between. Per germline, CDR1 SGHNT and CDR2 YYREEE (reference sequence). CDR3 in amino acids: CASSSPRDEKLFF. The CDR3 DNA reads as TGTGCCAGCAGCTCCCCCCGAGATGAAAAACTGTTTTTT.

The genes are TRBV19 and TRBJ1-6; 7 bases map to TRBD1. Trimming cost V 8 bases and J 5 bases; bases outside gene matches: 6. Germline lookup yields CDR1 LNHDA and CDR2 SQIVND (reference sequence). The CDR3 is 14 residues long. This CDR3 reads CASGSGGNNSPLHF. The CDR3 nucleotides are TGTGCCAGTGGTTCAGGGGGGAATAATTCACCCCTCCACTTT.

The V gene is TRBV5-4, the J gene TRBJ2-1, with 9 bases fitting TRBD1. In germline, CDR1 is SGHNT, CDR2 YYREEE (reference sequence). J gave up 8 bases and V 4 bases, and 7 bases lay outside the gene matches. The CDR3 spans 14 residues. CDR3 loop: CASSQKDRGHEQFF. The CDR3 bases are TGTGCCAGCAGCCAAAAGGACAGGGGCCATGAGCAGTTCTTC.

The V call is TRBV5-1, the J call TRBJ2-2, with D possibly TRBD2 on 6 matching bases. The CDR3 spans 14 residues. The germline V and J ends were trimmed by 4 bases and 5 bases, with 12 bases remaining between them. Per the germline V gene, CDR1 is SGHRS and CDR2 is YFSETQ. Here the CDR3 DNA reads TGCGCCAGCAGCAACGGGGCGGGAACCGGGGAGCTGTTTTTT. This codes for CASSNGAGTGELFF.